This T cell receptor (beta chain) is from a study of sequential checkpoint blockade in melanoma. Study as a whole: Maintenance nivolumab came after either treatment sequence.

The CDR3 extends over 14 amino acids. Germline lookup yields CDR1 SGHTA and CDR2 FQGTGA. As concerns this clone: The junction departs from the called germline gene at one end, perhaps through a read error.

This sample's treatment: randomized to nivolumab then ipilimumab (arm A) or the reverse (arm B). Live CD3+CD8+ CD19− CD56− cells were sorted from PBMCs. Sequencing was performed with immunoSEQ multiplex PCR; in TCRdb, only in-frame clones are kept and a portion is missing. The sample lists under 9,500 clones; 57% were seen once. This receptor was identified in a human donor with melanoma. The J gene is TRBJ1-2, the V gene TRBV7-3; 9 bases align to TRBD1. Material: CD8+ T cells sorted from blood (inferred from file names), obtained from a patient given nivolumab and ipilimumab in sequence. CDR3 DNA sequence: TGTGCCAGCAGCTTAATGACGTCGGGACAGGGTATCTCCTTC. Protein product: CASSLMTSGQGISF. The full variable domain, its missing parts supplied by reference TRBV7-3 and TRBJ1-2, is GAGVSQTPSNKVTEKGKYVELRCDPISGHTALYWYRQSLGQGPEFLIYFQGTGAADDSGLPNDRFFAVRPEGSVSTLKIQRTERGDSAVYLCASSLMTSGQGISFGSGTRLTVV.